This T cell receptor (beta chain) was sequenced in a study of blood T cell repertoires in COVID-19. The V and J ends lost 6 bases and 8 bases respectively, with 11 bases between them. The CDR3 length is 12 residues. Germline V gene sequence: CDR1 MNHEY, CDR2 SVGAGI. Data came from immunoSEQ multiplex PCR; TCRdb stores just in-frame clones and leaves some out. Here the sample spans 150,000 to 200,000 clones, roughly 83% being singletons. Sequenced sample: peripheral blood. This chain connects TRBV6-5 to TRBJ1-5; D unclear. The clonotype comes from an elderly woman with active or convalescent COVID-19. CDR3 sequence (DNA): TGTGCCAGCAGCCCCCTTCGTGAGCCCCAGCATTTT. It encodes CASSPLREPQHF.